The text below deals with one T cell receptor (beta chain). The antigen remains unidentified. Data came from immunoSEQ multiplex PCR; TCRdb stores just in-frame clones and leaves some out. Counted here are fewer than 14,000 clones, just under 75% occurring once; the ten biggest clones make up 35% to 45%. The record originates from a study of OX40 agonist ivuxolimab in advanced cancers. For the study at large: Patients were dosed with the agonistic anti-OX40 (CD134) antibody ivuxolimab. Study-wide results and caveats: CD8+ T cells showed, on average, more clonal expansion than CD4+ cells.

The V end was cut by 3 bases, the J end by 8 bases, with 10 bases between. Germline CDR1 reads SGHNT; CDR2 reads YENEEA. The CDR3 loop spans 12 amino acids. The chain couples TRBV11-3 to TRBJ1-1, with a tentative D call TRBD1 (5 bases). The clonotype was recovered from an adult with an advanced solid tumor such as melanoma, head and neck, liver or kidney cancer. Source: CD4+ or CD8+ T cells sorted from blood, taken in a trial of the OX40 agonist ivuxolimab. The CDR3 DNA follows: TGTGCCAGCAGCTTTGGGGGATTGGAAGCTTTCTTT. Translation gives CASSFGGLEAFF.